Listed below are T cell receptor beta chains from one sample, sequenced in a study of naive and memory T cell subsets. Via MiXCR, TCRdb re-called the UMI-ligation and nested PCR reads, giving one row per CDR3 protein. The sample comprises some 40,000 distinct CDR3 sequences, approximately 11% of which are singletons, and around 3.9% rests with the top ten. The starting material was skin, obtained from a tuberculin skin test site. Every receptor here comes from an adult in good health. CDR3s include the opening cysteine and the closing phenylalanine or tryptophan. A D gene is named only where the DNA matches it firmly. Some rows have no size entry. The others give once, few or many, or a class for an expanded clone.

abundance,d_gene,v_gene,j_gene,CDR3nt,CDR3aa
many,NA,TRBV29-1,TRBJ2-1,TGCAGCGTTGTAGGGACGACCGGCAATGAGCAGTTCTTC,CSVVGTTGNEQFF
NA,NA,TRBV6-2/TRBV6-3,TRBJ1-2,TGTGCCAGCAGTTACTCGGGGCGGAATGGCTACACCTTC,CASSYSGRNGYTF
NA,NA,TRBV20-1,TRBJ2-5,TGCAGTGCCAGAAGGACCCGGGGGGAGACCCAGTACTTC,CSARRTRGETQYF
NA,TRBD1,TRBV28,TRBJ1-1,TGTGCCAGCAGTGGGACAGGGGTAAGGAACACTGAAGCTTTCTTT,CASSGTGVRNTEAFF
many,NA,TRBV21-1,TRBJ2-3,TGTGCCAGCAGCAAAGCCCGCCGGGGTAAGGGGACGCAGTATTTT,CASSKARRGKGTQYF
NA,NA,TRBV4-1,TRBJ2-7,TGCGCCAGCAGCCAAGATCAGGCGGCGGTCTCCTACGAGCAGTACTTC,CASSQDQAAVSYEQYF
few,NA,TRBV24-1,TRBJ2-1,TGTGCCACCAGTGATTTGCGGGCTCGGTTGGACGAGATGAATGAGCAGTTCTTC,CATSDLRARLDEMNEQFF
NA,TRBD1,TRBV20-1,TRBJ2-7,TGCAGTGCTAGAGCCCGGGACAGGGGTATCTACGAGCAGTACTTC,CSARARDRGIYEQYF
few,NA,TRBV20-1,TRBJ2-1,TGCAGTGCTAAGAACAGGAGGAGCGGGTATTGGAATGAGCAGTTCTTC,CSAKNRRSGYWNEQFF
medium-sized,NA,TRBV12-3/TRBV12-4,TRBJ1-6,TGTGCCAGCAGTTTAAGAACATCGCTTAATTCACCCCTCCACTTT,CASSLRTSLNSPLHF
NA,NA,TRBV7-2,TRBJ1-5,TGTGCCAGCAGCGCACTTACCCGCAATCAGCCCCAGCATTTT,CASSALTRNQPQHF
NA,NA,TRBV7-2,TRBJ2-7,TGTGCCAGCAGCTTTGACGGCTCCTACGAGCAGTACTTC,CASSFDGSYEQYF
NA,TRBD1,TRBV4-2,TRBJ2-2,TGTGCCAGCAGCCGAGAACAGGGGGCGTCGGGGGAGCTGTTTTTT,CASSREQGASGELFF
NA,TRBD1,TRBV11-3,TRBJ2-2,TGTGCCAGCAGCTCTCTCGACAGGGCGGACACCGGGGAGCTGTTTTTT,CASSSLDRADTGELFF
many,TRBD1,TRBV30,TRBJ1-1,TGTGCCTGGAGTGTAACCGGACAGGGACGGAGTGAAGCTTTCTTT,CAWSVTGQGRSEAFF
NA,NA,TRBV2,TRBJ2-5,TGTGCCGGAACTTATACAGGGTCCGGAGAGACCCAGTACTTC,CAGTYTGSGETQYF
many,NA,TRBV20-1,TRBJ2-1,TGCAGTGCTAGTGCCGGACGGAACAATGAGCAGTTCTTC,CSASAGRNNEQFF
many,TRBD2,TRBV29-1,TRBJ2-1,TGCAGCACCCCCGGGACTAGAGGGACCTTCGATGAGCAGTTCTTC,CSTPGTRGTFDEQFF
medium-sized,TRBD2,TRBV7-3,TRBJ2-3,TGTGCCAGCAGCTTATCGAAACTAGCGGGACCCCTAGATACGCAGTATTTT,CASSLSKLAGPLDTQYF
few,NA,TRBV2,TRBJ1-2,TGTGCCAGCAGTGAAGGATGGGCCGTGTCTGACTATGGCTACACCTTC,CASSEGWAVSDYGYTF
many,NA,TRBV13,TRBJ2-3,TGTGCCAGCATCACGAGGGGGGCCGTTACAGATACGCAGTATTTT,CASITRGAVTDTQYF
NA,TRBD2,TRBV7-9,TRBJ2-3,TGTGCCAGCAGCCTCATGGGCGGGGGGGCAGATACGCAGTATTTT,CASSLMGGGADTQYF
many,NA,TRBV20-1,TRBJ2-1,TGCAGTGCTGGGGCCGGGGGCGGGCAGTTCTTC,CSAGAGGGQFF
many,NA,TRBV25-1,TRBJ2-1,TGTGCCAGCAGTGGCGGGGAGATATCCTACAATGAGCAGTTCTTC,CASSGGEISYNEQFF
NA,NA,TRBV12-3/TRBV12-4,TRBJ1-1,TGTGCCAGCAGTTTCCATGAAAACACTGAAGCTTTCTTT,CASSFHENTEAFF
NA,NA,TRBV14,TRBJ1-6,TGTGCCAGCAGTACCTTTATGAGCAATTCACCCCTCCACTTT,CASSTFMSNSPLHF
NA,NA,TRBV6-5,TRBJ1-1,TGTGCCAGCAGATCCTCCAGACAGGCCACTAGGACTGAAGCTTTCTTT,CASRSSRQATRTEAFF
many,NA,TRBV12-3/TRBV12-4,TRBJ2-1,TGTGCCAGCAGTACCAGGACCAATGGGAATGAGCAGTTCTTC,CASSTRTNGNEQFF